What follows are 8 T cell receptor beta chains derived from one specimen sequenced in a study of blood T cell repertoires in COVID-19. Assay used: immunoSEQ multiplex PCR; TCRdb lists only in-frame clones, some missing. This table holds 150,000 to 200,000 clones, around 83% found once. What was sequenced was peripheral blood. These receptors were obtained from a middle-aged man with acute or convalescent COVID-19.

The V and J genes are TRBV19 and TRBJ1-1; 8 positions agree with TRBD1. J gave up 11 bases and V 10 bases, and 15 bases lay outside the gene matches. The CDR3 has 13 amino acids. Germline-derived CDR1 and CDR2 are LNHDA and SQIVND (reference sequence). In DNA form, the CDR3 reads TGTGCCACTAGAGGAGACAGGGGCCAAGCCGCTTTCTTT. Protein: CATRGDRGQAAFF.

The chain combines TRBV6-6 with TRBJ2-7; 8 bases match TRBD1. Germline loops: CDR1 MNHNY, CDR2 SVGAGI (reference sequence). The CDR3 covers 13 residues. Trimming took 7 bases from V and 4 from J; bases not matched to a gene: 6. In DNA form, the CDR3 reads TGTGCCAGCATCGGACAGGGTGTTTACGAGCAGTACTTC. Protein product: CASIGQGVYEQYF.

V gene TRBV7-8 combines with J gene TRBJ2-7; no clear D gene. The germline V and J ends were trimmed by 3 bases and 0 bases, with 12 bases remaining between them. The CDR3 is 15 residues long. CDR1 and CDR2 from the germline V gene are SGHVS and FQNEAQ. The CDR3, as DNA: TGTGCCAGCAGCTTCCTCCCAGGCGTCTCCTACGAGCAGTACTTC. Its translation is CASSFLPGVSYEQYF.

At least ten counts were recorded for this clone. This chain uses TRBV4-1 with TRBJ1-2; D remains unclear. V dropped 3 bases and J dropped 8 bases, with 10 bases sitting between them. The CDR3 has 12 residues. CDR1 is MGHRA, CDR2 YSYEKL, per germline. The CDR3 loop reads CASSHSTVGYTF. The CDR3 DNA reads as TGCGCCAGCAGCCATTCTACCGTAGGCTACACCTTC.

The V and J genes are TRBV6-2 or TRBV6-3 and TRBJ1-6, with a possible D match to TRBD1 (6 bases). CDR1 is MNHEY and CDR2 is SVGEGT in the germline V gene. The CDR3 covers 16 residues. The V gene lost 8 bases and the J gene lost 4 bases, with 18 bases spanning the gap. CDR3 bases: TGTGCCAGCCGTTCCTCAGGGGCCTTGTATAATTCACCCCTCCACTTT. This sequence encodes CASRSSGALYNSPLHF.

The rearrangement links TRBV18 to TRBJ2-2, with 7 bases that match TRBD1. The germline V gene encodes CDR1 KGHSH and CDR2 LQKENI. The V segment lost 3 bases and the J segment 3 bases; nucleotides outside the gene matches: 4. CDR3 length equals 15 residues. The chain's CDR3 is CASSPRQGHTGELFF. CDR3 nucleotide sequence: TGTGCCAGCTCACCGAGACAGGGTCACACCGGGGAGCTGTTTTTT.

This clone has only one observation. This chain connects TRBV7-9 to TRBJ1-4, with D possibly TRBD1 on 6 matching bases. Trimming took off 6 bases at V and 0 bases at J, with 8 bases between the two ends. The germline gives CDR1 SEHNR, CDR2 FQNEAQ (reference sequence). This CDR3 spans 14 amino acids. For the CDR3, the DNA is TGTGCCAGCAGGGGACACACAACTAATGAAAAACTGTTTTTT. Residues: CASRGHTTNEKLFF.

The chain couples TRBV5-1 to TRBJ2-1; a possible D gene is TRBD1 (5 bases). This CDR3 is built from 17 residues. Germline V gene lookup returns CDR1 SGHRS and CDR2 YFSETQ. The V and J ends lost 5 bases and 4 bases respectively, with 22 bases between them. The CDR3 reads CASRENRMWGGYNEQFF. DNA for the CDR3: TGCGCCAGCAGAGAGAATCGCATGTGGGGCGGTTACAATGAGCAGTTCTTC.